One sample yielded the 25 T cell receptor beta chains listed below, sequenced in a study of blood T cell repertoires in COVID-19. Data came from immunoSEQ multiplex PCR; TCRdb stores just in-frame clones and leaves some out. The table has over 85,000 clones, 80% to 95% seen once; the top ten hold about 4%. Sequences were obtained from peripheral blood. Source of these receptors: a man aged 18 to 29 with acute or convalescent COVID-19.

This chain connects TRBV25-1 to TRBJ1-1; D might be TRBD1 (5 bases). V lost 3 bases and J 5 bases, leaving 13 bases between the germline ends. Germline V gene data show CDR1 as MGHDK and CDR2 as SYGVNS. There are 14 residues in the CDR3. The CDR3 region is CASSETVAGTEAFF. For the CDR3, the DNA is TGTGCCAGCAGTGAGACAGTGGCGGGGACTGAAGCTTTCTTT.

This chain connects TRBV11-2 to TRBJ2-6; weak D call: TRBD2 (6 bases). Germline lookup yields CDR1 SGHAT and CDR2 FQNNGV. The CDR3 sequence is 19 residues long. The ends were cut back, 1 base at V and 0 bases at J, with 16 bases in the middle. The CDR3: CASSLVAGNLHSGANVLTF. The CDR3 bases are TGTGCCAGCAGCTTAGTGGCGGGGAACCTCCACTCTGGGGCCAACGTCCTGACTTTC.

This chain links TRBV29-1 with TRBJ1-5, with TRBD1 matching over 7 bases. The CDR3 runs 18 residues. The V segment lost 8 bases and the J segment 3 bases; nucleotides outside the gene matches: 22. Germline V gives CDR1 SQVTM, CDR2 ANQGSEA. CDR3 sequence: CSSEGTGEIGVNNQPQHF. Written as DNA, the CDR3 is TGCAGCTCGGAAGGTACAGGGGAAATTGGGGTTAACAATCAGCCCCAGCATTTT.

The chain is built from TRBV19 and TRBJ1-5, with unresolved D. V shed 9 bases and J shed 3 bases, with 18 bases lying between them. Germline CDR1 and CDR2: LNHDA and SQIVND (reference sequence). This CDR3 region has 15 residues. The CDR3 sequence: CASRIVASFNQPQHF. The CDR3 region has the DNA TGTGCCAGCAGAATAGTAGCGAGTTTCAATCAGCCCCAGCATTTT.

V gene TRBV6-5 combines with J gene TRBJ2-3, with 11 nucleotides matching TRBD2. V shed 4 bases and J 0 bases; nucleotides not matched to a gene: 3. The CDR3 is 16 amino acids. The germline gives CDR1 MNHEY, CDR2 SVGAGI. CDR3: CASSSLAGGSTDTQYF. In nucleotides, the CDR3 is TGTGCCAGCAGTTCTCTAGCGGGGGGAAGCACAGATACGCAGTATTTT.

The sample holds a few counts of this clone. The DNA for the CDR3 is TGTGCCAGCAGGCGGGGAGAGGGCGTCGCCGGGGAGCTGTTTTTT. Protein product: CASRRGEGVAGELFF. The chain uses TRBV2 and TRBJ2-2; D possibly corresponds to TRBD2 (6 bases). The CDR3 is 15 residues long. Trimming left V 6 bases short and J 6 bases short, with 17 bases between. Germline assignment: CDR1 SNHLY and CDR2 FYNNEI.

This chain joins TRBV6-5 and TRBJ2-7; unclear D gene. The germline gives CDR1 MNHEY, CDR2 SVGAGI. V lost 4 bases to trimming and J lost 6 bases, with 13 bases between them. The CDR3 length is 13 residues. CDR3 sequence: CASSFPQRGEQYF. CDR3 sequence (DNA): TGTGCCAGCAGTTTCCCTCAGCGAGGCGAGCAGTACTTC.

The table lists this clone with a count of one. CDR3 DNA: TGTGCCAGTAGTATAGTTGGTTTCGGGGTAGGCGCTTTCTTT. Encoded protein: CASSIVGFGVGAFF. V gene TRBV19 combines with J gene TRBJ1-1, with D unresolved. Deletions cut 1 base from V and 11 bases from J, with 17 bases between. CDR1 and CDR2 (germline): LNHDA, SQIVND (reference sequence). The CDR3 totals 14 residues.

The rearrangement uses TRBV2 and TRBJ2-2; 7 bases line up with TRBD2. V lost 4 bases to trimming and J lost 2 bases; unmatched junction nucleotides: 4. This CDR3 has 15 amino acids. CDR1 and CDR2 from the germline V gene are SNHLY and FYNNEI. CDR3 amino acids: CASSGGGTNTGELFF. The CDR3 DNA reads TGTGCCAGCAGTGGGGGGGGAACCAACACCGGGGAGCTGTTTTTT.

This rearrangement joins TRBV28 to TRBJ2-6; perhaps TRBD2 as D (6 bases). The CDR3 extends over 18 amino acids. V lost 6 bases and J lost 1, with 19 bases in between. Germline V gene data show CDR1 as MDHEN and CDR2 as SYDVKM. The CDR3 DNA reads TGTGCCAGCAGACAAGTCGGCGGGGTGTTTTCTGGGGCCAACGTCCTGACTTTC. Protein product: CASRQVGGVFSGANVLTF.

The rearrangement uses TRBV19 and TRBJ2-1; 7 nucleotides align to TRBD1. CDR1 is LNHDA and CDR2 is SQIVND in the germline V gene (reference sequence). CDR3 length equals 16 residues. The V gene end was trimmed by 5 bases and the J gene end by 8 bases; junction bases not matched to a gene: 15. This CDR3 reads CASSPRQGVQLHEQFF. In DNA, the CDR3 is TGTGCCAGTAGTCCAAGGCAGGGGGTACAATTACATGAGCAGTTCTTC.

The gene calls are TRBV4-2 and TRBJ1-3; possible D gene TRBD1, 5 bases. The CDR3 consists of 16 residues. CDR1 is LGHNA and CDR2 is YNFKEQ in the germline V gene. Deletions cut 1 base from V and 4 bases from J, with 14 bases between. This CDR3 is CASSQGLPQGGNTIYF. DNA of the CDR3: TGTGCCAGCAGCCAAGGGCTACCCCAGGGAGGAAACACCATATATTTT.

This clone has only one observation. The CDR3 sequence is CATSDLAATSYNEQFF. The DNA for the CDR3 is TGTGCCACCAGTGATCTAGCGGCAACCTCCTACAATGAGCAGTTCTTC. The chain links TRBV24-1 to TRBJ2-1; 7 positions match TRBD2. In germline, CDR1 is KGHDR, CDR2 SFDVKD. Unmatched junction bases numbered 4, after V lost 3 bases and J lost 0 bases. The CDR3 is 16 residues long.

The chain combines TRBV5-6 with TRBJ2-7; TRBD1 matches at 9 bases. This CDR3 has 16 residues. Germline V gene sequence: CDR1 SGHDT, CDR2 YYEEEE. The trim removed 0 bases at V and 6 bases at J, leaving 10 bases unmatched. CDR3 loop: CASSLVRGTGSLEQYF. CDR3 nucleotide sequence: TGTGCCAGCAGCTTGGTTCGTGGGACAGGGTCCCTCGAGCAGTACTTC.

This chain uses TRBV27 with TRBJ1-2; perhaps TRBD1 as D (5 bases). The CDR3 runs to 15 residues. Germline CDR1 and CDR2: MNHEY and SMNVEV (reference sequence). Trimming cost V 4 bases and J 5 bases, with 17 bases left between them. The CDR3 loop reads CASSYGFRGNYGYTF. Written as DNA, the CDR3 is TGTGCCAGCAGTTACGGGTTTAGGGGAAATTATGGCTACACCTTC.

The rearrangement links TRBV5-1 to TRBJ1-1, with a weak D call TRBD1 (5 bases). The CDR3 spans 15 residues. Trimming took 0 bases from V and 1 from J, leaving 10 bases between them. From germline, CDR1 is SGHRS and CDR2 YFSETQ. The CDR3 reads CASSLAPTANTEAFF. The DNA of the CDR3 is TGCGCCAGCAGCTTGGCTCCGACAGCGAACACTGAAGCTTTCTTT. The full variable domain, in which reference TRBV5-1 and TRBJ1-1 provide the parts outside the CDR3, is KAGVTQTPRYLIKTRGQQVTLSCSPISGHRSVSWYQQTPGQGLQFLFEYFSETQRNKGNFPGRFSGRQFSNSRSEMNVSTLELGDSALYLCASSLAPTANTEAFFGQGTRLTVV.

The chain uses TRBV6-5 and TRBJ1-6, with 7 bases lining up with TRBD1. The CDR3 totals 15 residues. Per germline, CDR1 MNHEY and CDR2 SVGAGI. V trimming: 5 bases; J trimming: 7 bases; junction bases outside the gene matches: 8. The CDR3 protein is CASSLTGDGNSPLHF. CDR3 DNA: TGTGCCAGCAGTCTAACAGGGGACGGCAATTCACCCCTCCACTTT.

This chain connects TRBV7-9 to TRBJ1-1; D ambiguous. V lost 6 bases and J lost 1, with 12 bases in between. From germline, CDR1 is SEHNR and CDR2 FQNEAQ (reference sequence). This CDR3 has 14 amino acids. CDR3 protein: CASRKGGGNTEAFF. As DNA, the CDR3 is TGTGCCAGCAGAAAAGGCGGCGGGAACACTGAAGCTTTCTTT. Full variable domain (remainder filled in from reference TRBV7-9 and TRBJ1-1): DTGVSQNPRHKITKRGQNVTFRCDPISEHNRLYWYRQTLGQGPEFLTYFQNEAQLEKSRLLSDRFSAERPKGSFSTLEIQRTEQGDSAMYLCASRKGGGNTEAFFGQGTRLTVV.

V is TRBV4-1 and J is TRBJ1-2; the D gene is possibly TRBD1 (6 bases). The CDR3 totals 14 residues. Germline V gives CDR1 MGHRA, CDR2 YSYEKL. Trimming removed 2 bases from V and 6 bases from J, with 13 bases in between. The CDR3 DNA follows: TGCGCCAGCAGCCAAATGGGGGCCCGTCATGGCTACACCTTC. This codes for CASSQMGARHGYTF.

This rearrangement joins TRBV11-2 to TRBJ1-1; D is perhaps TRBD1 (6 bases). The CDR3 runs 14 residues. V was cut by 5 bases and J by 1 base, with 11 bases left in between. Germline CDR1 reads SGHAT; CDR2 reads FQNNGV. This CDR3 is CASSEQGGNTEAFF. CDR3 nucleotides: TGTGCCAGCAGCGAACAAGGGGGGAACACTGAAGCTTTCTTT.

The J gene is TRBJ2-1, the V gene TRBV7-9, with 8 bases matching TRBD2. CDR1 and CDR2 from the germline V gene are SEHNR and FQNEAQ (reference sequence). This CDR3 spans 14 amino acids. The ends lost 3 bases at V and 15 bases at J; junction bases unmatched: 13. CDR3 sequence (DNA): TGTGCCAGCAGCTTTTCTAACTCTGGGACTAGATGGTTCTTC. The encoded protein is CASSFSNSGTRWFF.

The chain uses TRBV30 and TRBJ1-1; D remains unclear. V was trimmed by 1 base and J by 7 bases, leaving 10 bases between them. The CDR3 runs to 12 residues. CDR1 and CDR2 (germline): GTSNPN, SVGIG (reference sequence). The CDR3 loop is CAWSARESEAFF. For the CDR3, the DNA is TGTGCCTGGAGTGCTAGAGAGAGTGAAGCTTTCTTT. The full variable domain, with the rest looked up from reference TRBV30 and TRBJ1-1, is SQTIHQWPATLVQPVGSPLSLECTVEGTSNPNLYWYRQAAGRGLQLLFYSVGIGQISSEVPQNLSASRPQDRQFILSSKKLLLSDSGFYLCAWSARESEAFFGQGTRLTVV.

The V call is TRBV29-1, the J call TRBJ1-2, with D hard to call. V lost 4 bases, J lost 4 bases, and 16 bases lay in between. This CDR3 is built from 14 residues. CDR1 SQVTM and CDR2 ANQGSEA come from the germline V gene. This CDR3 reads CSVAQEPHRYGYTF. CDR3 sequence (DNA): TGCAGCGTTGCGCAGGAACCTCATCGCTATGGCTACACCTTC.

V usage is TRBV12-5 and J usage is TRBJ1-1, with TRBD1 matching 9 bases. Germline V lookup: CDR1 LGHNT, CDR2 FRNRAP. V shed 7 bases and J 6 bases; nucleotides not matched to a gene: 9. This CDR3 is built from 14 residues. The CDR3 region has the DNA TGTGCTAGTGCTTACACAGGGGGCGCTTCTGAAGCTTTCTTT. It specifies CASAYTGGASEAFF.

The rearrangement links TRBV11-2 to TRBJ1-6, with TRBD1 matching 7 bases. V lost 5 bases to trimming and J lost 4 bases; unmatched junction nucleotides: 5. Germline V gives CDR1 SGHAT, CDR2 FQNNGV. The CDR3 length is 15 residues. The CDR3 protein is CASSQGTAYNSPLHF. CDR3 DNA: TGTGCCAGCAGCCAAGGGACAGCTTATAATTCACCCCTCCACTTT.